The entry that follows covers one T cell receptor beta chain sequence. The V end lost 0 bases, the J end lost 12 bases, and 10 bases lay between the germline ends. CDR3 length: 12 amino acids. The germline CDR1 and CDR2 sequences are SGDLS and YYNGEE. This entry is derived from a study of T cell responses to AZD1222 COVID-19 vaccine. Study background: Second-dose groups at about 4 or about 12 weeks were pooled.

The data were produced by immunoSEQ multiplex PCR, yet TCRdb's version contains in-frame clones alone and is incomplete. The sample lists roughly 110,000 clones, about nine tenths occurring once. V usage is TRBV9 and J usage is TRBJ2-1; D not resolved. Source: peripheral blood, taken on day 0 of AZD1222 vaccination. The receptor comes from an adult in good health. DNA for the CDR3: TGTGCCAGCAGCGTAGTAGAACACCCGCAGTTCTTC. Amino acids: CASSVVEHPQFF.